The TCR beta chain described here comes from a study of post-analysis software for immune sequencing data (dated by TCRdb to between 2015 and 2017). A note on the overall study: Recorded disease courses included relapsing-remitting, secondary progressive and progressive-relapsing multiple sclerosis, with some patients lacking subtype annotation. The patient repertoires were set against 11 previously published healthy control repertoires from donors whose ages ranged from roughly 6 to 26 years. A subset of samples was prepared in parallel using single-end sample barcoding, then pooled and co-amplified after Illumina adapter ligation.

To demonstrate the VDJtools post-analysis software, the study profiled TCR beta repertoires from the peripheral blood of 10 to 15 young patients with multiple sclerosis. The multiple sclerosis patients were children and adolescents ranging in age from roughly 6 to 15 years. General conclusions and limits of the study: About 5 TRBV segments, including TRBV5-6, TRBV5-1 and TRBV20-1, were significantly more frequent in patients than controls. Normalized Chao1 diversity was significantly lower in multiple sclerosis patients than controls, suggesting substantial peripheral T-cell clonal expansion. The control group was slightly older than the multiple sclerosis patient group. Strong co-clustering of samples prepared in the same batch was shown by direct clustering with F measure, prompting a batch-effect correction.

Germline trimming amounts to 3 bases on V and 1 base on J, with 11 as the count of junction bases outside the gene matches. Per the germline V gene (reference sequence), DFQATT is the CDR1 and SNEGSKA is the CDR2. The CDR3 goes from the cysteine to the phenylalanine over 17 residues. Only the CDR3 part of the read is kept: 51 bases, read in frame from the first base. In regard to this clonotype: What this receptor recognizes is not known. No much larger clone exists at a distance of one base, and base qualities are not known.

The library was prepared using PCR. The sequencer listed for this sample is Illumina HiSeq 2500. Unique molecular identifiers were incorporated into TCR beta cDNA libraries to reduce PCR and sequencing biases. Every 1 to 10 million input T cells yielded around 500,000 cDNA molecules, meaning each molecule approximated one T cell. The patient libraries were prepared and sequenced using the same protocol as the earlier healthy control dataset. Within a given batch, samples were prepared together, multiplexed and sequenced on the same HiSeq lane. Processing in the source paper ran as follows. MIGEC was used to process the raw barcoded reads, and molecular identifier groups with only a single read were discarded before consensus assembly and CDR3 extraction. Clonotype tables were post-analysed with VDJtools, normalizing diversity by down-sampling all datasets to the smallest sample size. To correct batch-related cross-sample contamination, repertoire overlap clustering matched CDR3 amino acid sequences but not nucleotide sequences. TCRdb ran its own pipeline on the public reads, namely fastp trimming at Q25 and MiXCR clone calling, and kept in-frame beta chains. Entries that share a CDR3 protein sequence are merged under the most common genes and DNA. TCRdb's processing, not the study's, gives the V and J calls here. Present in this sample are approximately 690,000 distinct CDR3 sequences, 55% to 60% of which were seen just once. Over 9% of the sample comes from the top ten.

The TCR comes from a girl aged 2 to 10 with multiple sclerosis. Sequenced input: blood. The chain joins TRBV20-1 to TRBJ1-2; the central 10 bases match TRBD1. The CDR3 region: CSASNRGQGRYNYGYTF. The bases read TGCAGTGCTAGCAACCGGGGACAGGGGCGGTATAACTATGGCTACACCTTC.